One and the same sample provided the 25 T cell receptor beta chains below, sequenced in a study of blood T cell repertoires in COVID-19. TCRdb's table, derived via immunoSEQ multiplex PCR, lists solely in-frame clones and lacks some. The table records about 150,000 clones, approximately 80% of them present only once. The sequencing sample was made of peripheral blood. Receptor source: a man aged 70 or older who had recovered from COVID-19.

The table lists this clone with a count of one. This chain connects TRBV5-1 to TRBJ1-1; unclear D gene. Deletions cut 0 bases from V and 1 base from J, with 10 bases between. CDR1 and CDR2 (germline): SGHRS, YFSETQ. The CDR3 spans 15 residues. The CDR3 spells CASSLAPRGNTEAFF. In DNA form, the CDR3 reads TGCGCCAGCAGCTTGGCTCCACGGGGGAACACTGAAGCTTTCTTT.

The chain links TRBV7-8 to TRBJ2-4; D not certain. V shed 1 base and J shed 5 bases, with 9 bases lying between them. The length of the CDR3 is 14 residues. Per germline, CDR1 SGHVS and CDR2 FQNEAQ. CDR3 coding DNA: TGTGCCAGCAGCTTAGGTCAGAACCAAAACATTCAGTACTTC. Its translation is CASSLGQNQNIQYF.

This clone came up a few times. This chain joins TRBV7-8 and TRBJ2-5, with TRBD2 matching 7 bases. The CDR3 consists of 16 residues. The germline V gene encodes CDR1 SGHVS and CDR2 FQNEAQ. J gave up 4 bases and V 5 bases, and 13 bases lay outside the gene matches. The CDR3 coding sequence is TGTGCCAGCAGCCGGGAGGCTAGCGGTCCCCCAGAGACCCAGTACTTC. It specifies CASSREASGPPETQYF. The entire variable domain, with the rest obtained from reference TRBV7-8 and TRBJ2-5, is as follows: GAGVSQSPRYKVAKRGQDVALRCDPISGHVSLFWYQQALGQGPEFLTYFQNEAQLDKSGLPSDRFFAERPEGSVSTLKIQRTQQEDSAVYLCASSREASGPPETQYFGPGTRLLVL.

The chain uses TRBV5-5 and TRBJ2-7, with D hard to call. With 2 bases removed from V and 5 bases from J, the gap between germline ends came to 11 bases. This CDR3 has 13 amino acids. Germline V gives CDR1 SGHKS, CDR2 YYEKEE (reference sequence). CDR3 protein: CASSFKNVDEQYF. CDR3 DNA sequence: TGTGCCAGCAGCTTTAAAAATGTCGACGAGCAGTACTTC. The variable domain in full, with the rest retrieved from reference TRBV5-5 and TRBJ2-7, is DAGVTQSPTHLIKTRGQQVTLRCSPISGHKSVSWYQQVLGQGPQFIFQYYEKEERGRGNFPDRFSARQFPNYSSELNVNALLLGDSALYLCASSFKNVDEQYFGPGTRLTVT.

The chain joins TRBV13 to TRBJ2-1; 9 bases line up with TRBD2. After removal of 7 bases from V and 2 bases from J, the junction contained 6 bases not matched to a gene. Germline V gene lookup returns CDR1 PRHDT and CDR2 FYEKMQ (reference sequence). The CDR3 consists of 15 residues. The CDR3 sequence: CASTLRTSAYNEQFF. CDR3 in DNA: TGTGCCAGCACCCTTAGGACTAGCGCCTACAATGAGCAGTTCTTC.

The chain joins TRBV6-6 to TRBJ1-1, with TRBD1 identical over 7 bases. The CDR3 covers 13 residues. Germline loops: CDR1 MNHNY, CDR2 SVGAGI (reference sequence). The trim removed 11 bases at V and 1 base at J, leaving 7 bases unmatched. This chain's CDR3 is CAVQQGWNTEAFF. CDR3 coding DNA: TGTGCCGTACAACAGGGGTGGAACACTGAAGCTTTCTTT.

The chain joins TRBV5-1 to TRBJ2-3; 10 bases fit TRBD2. CDR1 is SGHRS and CDR2 is YFSETQ in the germline V gene. The CDR3 extends over 17 amino acids. V was pared by 6 bases and J by 4 bases, with 14 bases of the junction left unmatched. The CDR3 DNA reads as TGCGCCAGCAAAACGGGGGTTACTAGCGGGACTGCAGATACGCAGTATTTT. This sequence encodes CASKTGVTSGTADTQYF.

The chain carries TRBV7-2 and TRBJ2-3, with TRBD2 as a possible D gene (6 bases). The V gene's germline CDR1 is SGHTA and CDR2 FQGNSA. This CDR3 has 12 amino acids. The V and J ends lost 6 bases and 5 bases respectively, with 9 bases between them. DNA for the CDR3: TGTGCCAGCAGTTCGGGAGTAGATACGCAGTATTTT. As protein: CASSSGVDTQYF.

The chain employs TRBV10-2 and TRBJ2-5; no clear D. CDR1 is WSHSY, CDR2 SAAADI, per germline. Trimming stripped 3 bases from V and 2 bases from J, with 10 bases between. The CDR3 totals 14 residues. In DNA, the CDR3 is TGCGCCAGCAGTGACAGCGCGGTTCAAGAGACCCAGTACTTC. It translates to CASSDSAVQETQYF.

The rearrangement links TRBV19 to TRBJ2-1, with TRBD2 identical over 7 bases. CDR1 is LNHDA, CDR2 SQIVND, per germline (reference sequence). This CDR3 is built from 15 residues. Losses at the gene ends were 5 bases for V and 0 bases for J; bases not matched to a gene: 4. CDR3 sequence: CASSPSGSSYNEQFF. CDR3 DNA sequence: TGTGCCAGTAGTCCTAGCGGAAGCTCCTACAATGAGCAGTTCTTC.

The chain employs TRBV7-9 and TRBJ2-7; 11 bases fit TRBD2. V lost 5 bases, J lost 4 bases, and 4 bases stayed unmatched. The CDR3 spans 14 residues. The germline V gene encodes CDR1 SEHNR and CDR2 FQNEAQ (reference sequence). The CDR3 DNA is TGTGCCAGCAGCCTCCTAGCGGGAGGATACGAGCAGTACTTC. This gives the protein CASSLLAGGYEQYF.

This clone was detected only a few times. This chain joins TRBV5-1 and TRBJ2-7; 7 positions match TRBD1. Unmatched junction bases numbered 5, after V lost 2 bases and J lost 0 bases. The V gene's germline CDR1 is SGHRS and CDR2 YFSETQ. CDR3 length: 15 residues. CDR3 DNA sequence: TGCGCCAGCAGCTTAACCGGGACAGACTCCTACGAGCAGTACTTC. Protein sequence: CASSLTGTDSYEQYF.

The chain uses TRBV10-1 and TRBJ2-3, with D uncertain. The germline V gene has CDR1 WNHNN and CDR2 SYGVQD (reference sequence). The germline V and J ends were trimmed by 0 bases and 4 bases, with 5 bases remaining between them. The CDR3 extends over 13 amino acids. The CDR3 reads CASSESGADTQYF. The DNA of the CDR3 is TGCGCCAGCAGTGAGTCGGGCGCAGATACGCAGTATTTT.

The chain joins TRBV7-2 to TRBJ2-2, with 12 bases matching TRBD2. This CDR3 is 16 amino acids long. The V segment lost 5 bases and the J segment 4 bases; nucleotides outside the gene matches: 5. CDR1 and CDR2 (germline): SGHTA, FQGNSA. CDR3 sequence (DNA): TGTGCCAGCAGCCCAACTAGCGGGAGGCCCACCGGGGAGCTGTTTTTT. Translating gives CASSPTSGRPTGELFF.

V usage is TRBV28 and J usage is TRBJ2-7; TRBD2 agrees at 8 bases. The germline CDR1 and CDR2 sequences are MDHEN and SYDVKM. J gave up 3 bases and V 6 bases, and 10 bases lay outside the gene matches. This CDR3 region has 15 residues. In DNA, the CDR3 is TGTGCCAGCAGCCCCTTTGATAGCGGGAACTACGAGCAGTACTTC. Protein sequence: CASSPFDSGNYEQYF.

V is TRBV19 and J is TRBJ2-3, with 11 bases aligning to TRBD1. The CDR3 extends over 16 amino acids. The trim removed 3 bases at V and 4 bases at J, leaving 6 bases unmatched. Germline V lookup: CDR1 LNHDA, CDR2 SQIVND (reference sequence). The CDR3 here is CASSMGPGQGADTQYF. As DNA, the CDR3 is TGTGCCAGTAGTATGGGTCCGGGACAGGGGGCAGATACGCAGTATTTT.

This clone was detected only a few times. The V gene is TRBV2, the J gene TRBJ1-1, with unresolved D. The CDR3 loop spans 13 amino acids. Trimming cost V 4 bases and J 3 bases, with 9 bases left between them. CDR1 is SNHLY, CDR2 FYNNEI, per germline. The CDR3 here is CASSVLRYTEAFF. CDR3 DNA: TGTGCCAGCAGTGTTCTTCGTTACACTGAAGCTTTCTTT.

The chain has TRBV24-1 and TRBJ2-1; D possibly corresponds to TRBD1 (7 bases). V gave up 3 bases and J gave up 6 bases, with 17 bases separating them. Germline V CDR1 and CDR2: KGHDR, SFDVKD. The CDR3 sequence is 16 residues long. CDR3 DNA: TGTGCCACCAGTGATCAGGGGGGAGAAACCTTCAATGAGCAGTTCTTC. Translating it yields CATSDQGGETFNEQFF.

The rearrangement links TRBV6-5 to TRBJ1-2; the match to TRBD1 covers 9 bases. The junction had 3 bases not matched to a gene; V was cut back by 2 bases and J by 2 bases. This CDR3 has 15 amino acids. CDR1 and CDR2 (germline): MNHEY, SVGAGI. CDR3 residues: CASSYQGQGNYGYTF. The CDR3 coding sequence is TGTGCCAGCAGTTACCAGGGACAGGGAAACTATGGCTACACCTTC.

The J gene is TRBJ1-1, the V gene TRBV30; D unresolved. CDR1 is GTSNPN, CDR2 SVGIG, per germline (reference sequence). V was trimmed by 3 bases and J by 2 bases, leaving 10 bases between them. The CDR3 sequence is 13 residues long. DNA for the CDR3: TGTGCCTGGAGAGGAGGAGTTAACACTGAAGCTTTCTTT. Its translation: CAWRGGVNTEAFF. Full variable domain (rest looked up from reference TRBV30 and TRBJ1-1): SQTIHQWPATLVQPVGSPLSLECTVEGTSNPNLYWYRQAAGRGLQLLFYSVGIGQISSEVPQNLSASRPQDRQFILSSKKLLLSDSGFYLCAWRGGVNTEAFFGQGTRLTVV.

This chain joins TRBV10-1 and TRBJ2-2; 7 nucleotides align to TRBD2. The V gene end was trimmed by 4 bases and the J gene end by 2 bases; junction bases not matched to a gene: 1. This CDR3 comprises 14 residues. Germline-derived CDR1 and CDR2 are WNHNN and SYGVQD (reference sequence). The CDR3 DNA reads as TGCGCCAGCAGTGCGGGACTAAACACCGGGGAGCTGTTTTTT. Amino acid sequence: CASSAGLNTGELFF.

The CDR3 DNA follows: TGTGCCAGCAGTTCCGGGGTAAACTATGGCTACACCTTC. Amino acids: CASSSGVNYGYTF. The chain recombines TRBV6-5 with TRBJ1-2; D uncertain. The V end was cut by 4 bases, the J end by 2 bases, with 8 bases between. This CDR3 is 13 amino acids long. CDR1 is MNHEY, CDR2 SVGAGI, per germline.

The V call is TRBV21-1, the J call TRBJ1-5; TRBD1 is the table's D call and was not checked against the DNA. TRBV21-1 counts as a pseudogene. The CDR3 consists of 17 residues. CDR3 nucleotides: TGTGCCAGCAGCCCATACGGGACAGGGGGCGACAATCAGCCCCAGCATTTT. This encodes CASSPYGTGGDNQPQHF.

The chain uses TRBV10-3 and TRBJ2-1; 7 nucleotides agree with TRBD2. Germline trimming cut 5 bases from V and 6 bases from J; bases unmatched to any gene: 13. Germline V CDR1 and CDR2: ENHRY, SYGVKD. The CDR3 has 16 amino acids. The DNA of the CDR3 is TGTGCCATCAGTCTCGGGTCTAGCGGACTAGGCAATGAGCAGTTCTTC. This sequence encodes CAISLGSSGLGNEQFF.

This clone has at least ten counts. The chain employs TRBV28 and TRBJ1-2; TRBD1 is a possible D gene (5 bases). Trimming left V 6 bases short and J 5 bases short, with 19 bases between. The germline V gene encodes CDR1 MDHEN and CDR2 SYDVKM. The length of the CDR3 is 15 residues. CDR3: CASRMPASGGYGYTF. The CDR3 region has the DNA TGTGCCAGCAGGATGCCCGCTAGCGGGGGGTATGGCTACACCTTC.